This T cell receptor (beta chain) was captured by sequencing in a study of blood T cell repertoires in COVID-19. Study summary: From the United States, Italy and Spain came samples of acute and convalescent COVID-19. The analysed material was cDNA or gDNA that came from T cells, B-cell-depleted T cells, or PBMCs.

Per the original methods: Reference gene primer amplification gave estimated nucleated cell counts. Measured with immunoSEQ multiplex PCR; TCRdb has only the in-frame clones, and not every one. V, J and clone size reflect that table, while D and trimming were determined from the DNA. The top ten hold over 7% of the sample, which has 120,000 or so clones, approximately 71% seen once. The ends lost 7 bases at V and 0 bases at J; junction bases unmatched: 3. The germline V gene has CDR1 MNHEY and CDR2 SVGAGI. This CDR3 region has 14 residues. This clonotype originated in a human donor in a cohort sampled during active COVID-19. This sequence joins TRBV6-5 and TRBJ2-7; 10 bases align to TRBD2. Sample: peripheral blood. DNA for the CDR3: TGTGCCAGCATGGCTAGCGGGGGCTCCTACGAGCAGTACTTC. Translating it yields CASMASGGSYEQYF.